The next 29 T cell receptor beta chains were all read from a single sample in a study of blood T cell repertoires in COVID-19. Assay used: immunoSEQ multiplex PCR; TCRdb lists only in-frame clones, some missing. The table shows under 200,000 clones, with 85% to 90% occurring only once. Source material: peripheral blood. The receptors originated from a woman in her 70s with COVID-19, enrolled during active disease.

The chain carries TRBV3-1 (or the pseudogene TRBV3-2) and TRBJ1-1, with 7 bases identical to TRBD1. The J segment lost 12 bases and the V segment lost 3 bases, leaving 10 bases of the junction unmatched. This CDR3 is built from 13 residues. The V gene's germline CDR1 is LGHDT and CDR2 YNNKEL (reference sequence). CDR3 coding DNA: TGTGCCAGCAGCCAGTCGGAACAGGGGAGGCCTTTCTTT. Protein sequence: CASSQSEQGRPFF.

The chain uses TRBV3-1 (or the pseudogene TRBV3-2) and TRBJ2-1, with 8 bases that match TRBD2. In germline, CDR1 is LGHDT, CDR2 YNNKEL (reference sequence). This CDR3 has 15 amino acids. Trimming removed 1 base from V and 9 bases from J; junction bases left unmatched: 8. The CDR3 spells CASSQVAAGGIEQFF. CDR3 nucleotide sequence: TGTGCCAGCAGCCAAGTGGCGGCGGGGGGCATTGAGCAGTTCTTC.

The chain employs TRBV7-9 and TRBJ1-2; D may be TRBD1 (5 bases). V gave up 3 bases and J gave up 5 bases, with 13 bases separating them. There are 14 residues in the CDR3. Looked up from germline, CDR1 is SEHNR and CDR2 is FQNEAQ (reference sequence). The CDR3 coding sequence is TGTGCCAGCAGCTTTGAAGGGGCTTTGTATGGCTACACCTTC. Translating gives CASSFEGALYGYTF.

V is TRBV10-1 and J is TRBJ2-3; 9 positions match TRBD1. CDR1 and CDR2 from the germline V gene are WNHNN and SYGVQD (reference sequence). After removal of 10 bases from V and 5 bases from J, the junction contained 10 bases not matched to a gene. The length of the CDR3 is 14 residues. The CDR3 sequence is CATGTGIVGDTQYF. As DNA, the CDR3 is TGCGCCACCGGGACAGGGATTGTAGGAGATACGCAGTATTTT.

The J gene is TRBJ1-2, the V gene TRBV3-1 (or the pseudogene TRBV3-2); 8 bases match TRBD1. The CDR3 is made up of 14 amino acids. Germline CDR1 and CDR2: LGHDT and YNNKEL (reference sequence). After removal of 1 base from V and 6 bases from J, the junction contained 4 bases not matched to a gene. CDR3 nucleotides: TGTGCCAGCAGCCAAGTCCAGGGGGCGGATGGCTACACCTTC. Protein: CASSQVQGADGYTF.

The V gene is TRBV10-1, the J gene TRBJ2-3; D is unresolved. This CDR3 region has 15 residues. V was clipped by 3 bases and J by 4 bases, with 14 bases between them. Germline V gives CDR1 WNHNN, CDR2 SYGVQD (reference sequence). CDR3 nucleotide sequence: TGCGCCAGCAGTGAAGGAGCTGTGGGTGCAGATACGCAGTATTTT. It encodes CASSEGAVGADTQYF.

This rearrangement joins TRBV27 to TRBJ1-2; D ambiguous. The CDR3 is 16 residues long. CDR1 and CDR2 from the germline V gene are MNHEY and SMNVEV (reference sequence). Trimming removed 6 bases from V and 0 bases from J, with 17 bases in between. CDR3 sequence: CASRPVVADPNYGYTF. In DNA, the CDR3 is TGTGCCAGCAGGCCTGTCGTGGCAGATCCTAACTATGGCTACACCTTC.

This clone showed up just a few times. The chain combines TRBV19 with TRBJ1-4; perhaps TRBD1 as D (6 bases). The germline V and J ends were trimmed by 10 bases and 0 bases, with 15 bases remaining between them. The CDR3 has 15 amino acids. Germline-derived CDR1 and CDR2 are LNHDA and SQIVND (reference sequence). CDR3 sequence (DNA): TGTGCCACTACCCCCGGGACAACAACTAATGAAAAACTGTTTTTT. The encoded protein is CATTPGTTTNEKLFF. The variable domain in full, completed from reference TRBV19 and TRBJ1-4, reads DGGITQSPKYLFRKEGQNVTLSCEQNLNHDAMYWYRQDPGQGLRLIYYSQIVNDFQKGDIAEGYSVSREKKESFPLTVTSAQKNPTAFYLCATTPGTTTNEKLFFGSGTQLSVL.

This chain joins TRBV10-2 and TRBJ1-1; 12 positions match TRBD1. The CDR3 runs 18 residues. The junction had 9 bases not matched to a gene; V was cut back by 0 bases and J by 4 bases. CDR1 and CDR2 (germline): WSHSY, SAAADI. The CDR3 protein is CASSESGTGGYQITEAFF. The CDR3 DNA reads TGCGCCAGCAGTGAGTCAGGGACAGGGGGCTATCAGATCACTGAAGCTTTCTTT.

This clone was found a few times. In DNA form, the CDR3 reads TGTGCCAGCAGCGCAAGGGACAGGGGGCAGGGTACTGAAGCTTTCTTT. Encoded protein: CASSARDRGQGTEAFF. The chain uses TRBV5-4 and TRBJ1-1; 12 bases map to TRBD1. V was pared by 4 bases and J by 5 bases, with 9 bases of the junction left unmatched. This CDR3 has 16 amino acids. CDR1 and CDR2 from the germline V gene are SGHNT and YYREEE (reference sequence). Complete variable domain (other parts from reference TRBV5-4 and TRBJ1-1): ETGVTQSPTHLIKTRGQQVTLRCSSQSGHNTVSWYQQALGQGPQFIFQYYREEENGRGNFPPRFSGLQFPNYSSELNVNALELDDSALYLCASSARDRGQGTEAFFGQGTRLTVV.

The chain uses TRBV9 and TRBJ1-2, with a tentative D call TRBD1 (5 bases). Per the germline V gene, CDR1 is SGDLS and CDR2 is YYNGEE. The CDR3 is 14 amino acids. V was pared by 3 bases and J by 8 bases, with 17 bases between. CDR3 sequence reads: CASSAGTDLRGYTF. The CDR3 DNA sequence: TGTGCCAGCAGCGCCGGGACTGATCTTCGGGGCTACACCTTC.

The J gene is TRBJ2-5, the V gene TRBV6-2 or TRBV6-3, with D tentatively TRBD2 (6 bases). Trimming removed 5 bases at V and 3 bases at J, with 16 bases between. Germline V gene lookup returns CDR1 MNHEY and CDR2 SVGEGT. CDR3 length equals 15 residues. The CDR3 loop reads CASSPALGGKETQYF. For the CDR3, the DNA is TGTGCCAGCAGTCCCGCTTTGGGGGGAAAAGAGACCCAGTACTTC.

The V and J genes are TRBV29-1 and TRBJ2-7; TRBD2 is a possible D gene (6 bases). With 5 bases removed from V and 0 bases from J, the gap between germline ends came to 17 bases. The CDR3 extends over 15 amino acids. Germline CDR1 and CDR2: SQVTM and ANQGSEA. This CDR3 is CSVQRGLSPSYEQYF. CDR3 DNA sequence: TGCAGCGTTCAAAGGGGACTTTCCCCCTCCTACGAGCAGTACTTC.

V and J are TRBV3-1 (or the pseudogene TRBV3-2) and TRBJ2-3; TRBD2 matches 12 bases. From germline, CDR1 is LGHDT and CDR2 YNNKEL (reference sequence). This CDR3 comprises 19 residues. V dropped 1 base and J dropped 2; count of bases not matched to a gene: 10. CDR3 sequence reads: CASSQGPASGGAFTDTQYF. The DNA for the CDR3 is TGTGCCAGCAGCCAAGGACCCGCTAGCGGGGGGGCCTTCACAGATACGCAGTATTTT.

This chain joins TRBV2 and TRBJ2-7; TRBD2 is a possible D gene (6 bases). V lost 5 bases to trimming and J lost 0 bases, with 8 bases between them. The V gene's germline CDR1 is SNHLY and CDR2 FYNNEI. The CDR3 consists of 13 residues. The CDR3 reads CASSKDYSYEQYF. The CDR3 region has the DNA TGTGCCAGCAGTAAGGACTACTCCTACGAGCAGTACTTC.

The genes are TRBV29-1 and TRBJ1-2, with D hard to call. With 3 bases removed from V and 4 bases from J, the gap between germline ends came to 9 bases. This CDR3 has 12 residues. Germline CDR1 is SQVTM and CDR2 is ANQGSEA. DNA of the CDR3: TGCAGCGTTGAGGAGGGAGGCTATGGCTACACCTTC. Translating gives CSVEEGGYGYTF.

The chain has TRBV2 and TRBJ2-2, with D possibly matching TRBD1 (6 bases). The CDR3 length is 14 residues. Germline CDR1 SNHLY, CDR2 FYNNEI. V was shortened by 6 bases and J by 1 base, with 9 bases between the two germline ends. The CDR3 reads CASRAGENTGELFF. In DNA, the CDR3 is TGTGCCAGCAGGGCAGGGGAGAACACCGGGGAGCTGTTTTTT. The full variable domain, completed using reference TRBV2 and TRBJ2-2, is EPEVTQTPSHQVTQMGQEVILRCVPISNHLYFYWYRQILGQKVEFLVSFYNNEISEKSEIFDDQFSVERPDGSNFTLKIRSTKLEDSAMYFCASRAGENTGELFFGEGSRLTVL.

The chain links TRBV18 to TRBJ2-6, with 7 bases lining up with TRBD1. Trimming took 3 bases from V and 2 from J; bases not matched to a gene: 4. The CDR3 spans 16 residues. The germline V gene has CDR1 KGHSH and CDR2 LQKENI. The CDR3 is CASSPIGGAGANVLTF. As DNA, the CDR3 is TGTGCCAGCTCACCTATAGGGGGCGCTGGGGCCAACGTCCTGACTTTC. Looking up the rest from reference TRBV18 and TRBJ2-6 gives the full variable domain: NAGVMQNPRHLVRRRGQEARLRCSPMKGHSHVYWYRQLPEEGLKFMVYLQKENIIDESGMPKERFSAEFPKEGPSILRIQQVVRGDSAAYFCASSPIGGAGANVLTFGAGSRLTVL.

CDR3 bases: TGTGCCAGTAGTCCGGACATGGGCCTGAATGAAAAACTGTTTTTT. Amino acid sequence: CASSPDMGLNEKLFF. This chain connects TRBV19 to TRBJ1-4, with TRBD1 as a possible D gene (5 bases). The CDR3 totals 15 residues. With 5 bases removed from V and 5 bases from J, the gap between germline ends came to 15 bases. Per the germline V gene, CDR1 is LNHDA and CDR2 is SQIVND (reference sequence).

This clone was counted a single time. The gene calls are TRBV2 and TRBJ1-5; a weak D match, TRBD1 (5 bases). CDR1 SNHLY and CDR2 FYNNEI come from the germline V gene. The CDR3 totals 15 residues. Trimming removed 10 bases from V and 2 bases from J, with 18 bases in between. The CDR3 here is CATGIGEVGNQPQHF. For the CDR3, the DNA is TGTGCCACCGGTATAGGGGAGGTCGGCAATCAGCCCCAGCATTTT. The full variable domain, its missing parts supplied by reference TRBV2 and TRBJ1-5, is EPEVTQTPSHQVTQMGQEVILRCVPISNHLYFYWYRQILGQKVEFLVSFYNNEISEKSEIFDDQFSVERPDGSNFTLKIRSTKLEDSAMYFCATGIGEVGNQPQHFGDGTRLSIL.

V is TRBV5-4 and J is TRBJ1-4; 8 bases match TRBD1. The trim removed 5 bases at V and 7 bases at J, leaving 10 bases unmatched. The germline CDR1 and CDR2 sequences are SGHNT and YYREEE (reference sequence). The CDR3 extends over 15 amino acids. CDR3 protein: CASSQQGVVSEKLFF. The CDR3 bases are TGTGCCAGCAGTCAACAGGGGGTTGTCTCTGAAAAACTGTTTTTT.

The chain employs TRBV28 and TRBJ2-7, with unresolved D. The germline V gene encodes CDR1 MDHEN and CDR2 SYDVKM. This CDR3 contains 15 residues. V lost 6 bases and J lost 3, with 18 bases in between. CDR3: CASSPRRGRIYEQYF. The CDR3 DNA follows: TGTGCCAGCAGCCCCCGTCGTGGGCGCATCTACGAGCAGTACTTC.

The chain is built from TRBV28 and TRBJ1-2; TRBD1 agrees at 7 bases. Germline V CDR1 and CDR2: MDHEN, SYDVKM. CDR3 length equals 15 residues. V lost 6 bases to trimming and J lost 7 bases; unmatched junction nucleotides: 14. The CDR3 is CASSRLLGGQSGYTF. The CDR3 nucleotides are TGTGCCAGCAGCCGACTGTTGGGGGGACAGTCTGGCTACACCTTC.

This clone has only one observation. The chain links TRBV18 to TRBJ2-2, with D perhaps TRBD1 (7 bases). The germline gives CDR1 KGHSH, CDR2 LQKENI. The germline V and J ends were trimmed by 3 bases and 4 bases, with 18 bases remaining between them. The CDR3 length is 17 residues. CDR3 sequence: CASSPIADRRSTGELFF. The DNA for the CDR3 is TGTGCCAGCTCACCCATAGCGGACAGGCGGTCCACCGGGGAGCTGTTTTTT.

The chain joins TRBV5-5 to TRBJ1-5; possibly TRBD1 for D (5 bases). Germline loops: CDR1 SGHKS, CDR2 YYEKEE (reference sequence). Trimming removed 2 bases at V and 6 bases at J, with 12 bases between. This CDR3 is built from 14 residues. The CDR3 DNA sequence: TGTGCCAGCAGCTTCCGTGGGGCTGGTCAGCCCCAGCATTTT. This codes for CASSFRGAGQPQHF.

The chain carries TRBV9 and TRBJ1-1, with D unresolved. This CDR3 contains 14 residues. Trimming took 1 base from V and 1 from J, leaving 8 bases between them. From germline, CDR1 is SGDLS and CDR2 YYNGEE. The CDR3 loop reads CASSVSAGNTEAFF. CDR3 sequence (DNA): TGTGCCAGCAGCGTAAGCGCGGGGAACACTGAAGCTTTCTTT.

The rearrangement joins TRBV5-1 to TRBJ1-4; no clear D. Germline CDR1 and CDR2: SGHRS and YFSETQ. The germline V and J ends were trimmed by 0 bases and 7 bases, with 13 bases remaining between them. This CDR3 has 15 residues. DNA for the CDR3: TGCGCCAGCAGCTTGGTCGGGAGCCAAAGTGAAAAACTGTTTTTT. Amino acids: CASSLVGSQSEKLFF.

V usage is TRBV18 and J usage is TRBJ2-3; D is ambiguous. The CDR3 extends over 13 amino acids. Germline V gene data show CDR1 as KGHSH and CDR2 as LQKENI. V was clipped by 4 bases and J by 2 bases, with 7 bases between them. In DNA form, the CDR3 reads TGTGCCAGCTCACTGGCCCCCACAGATACGCAGTATTTT. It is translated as CASSLAPTDTQYF.

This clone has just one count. CDR3 DNA: TGCGCCAGCAGCGGCAGGGAAGGCCTCCGTTCACCCCTCCACTTT. Protein sequence: CASSGREGLRSPLHF. The chain employs TRBV5-1 and TRBJ1-6, with a tentative D call TRBD1 (5 bases). Per the germline V gene, CDR1 is SGHRS and CDR2 is YFSETQ. V lost 4 bases and J lost 9, with 17 bases in between. The CDR3 sequence is 15 residues long.